This T cell receptor (beta chain) was found in a study of regulatory T cells in long-lasting Graves disease. In its sample, this clonotype was seen many times. Time point defined: newly diagnosed GD, antithyroid drugs for less than 3 months. RNA isolated from PBMCs was used to make the TCR library. An endocrinology department in Xi'an, China, recruited the patients. Researchers made TCR beta libraries by using iRepertoire HTBI primers and running Arm-PCR on CDR3 regions. TCRdb analysed the multiplex PCR reads with MiXCR anew, one entry per CDR3 protein. The sample includes hundreds of thousands of distinct CDR3 sequences, 13% of them seen just once. Looked up from germline, CDR1 is SGHVS and CDR2 is FQNEAQ. The CDR3 runs 13 residues. The ends were cut back, 1 base at V and 5 bases at J, with 9 bases in the middle. The sample also formed part of further work on T cells in Graves' hyperthyroidism and ophthalmopathy. That work contributes: Thyroid ultrasound and orbital computed tomography, with clinical symptoms and serum thyroxine and TRAb, informed diagnoses.

The TCR comes from a man aged 25-45 years with Graves disease. Sequenced here: peripheral blood mononuclear cells (PBMCs), sampled at new diagnosis, from a patient treated with antithyroid drugs. This chain links TRBV7-8 with TRBJ2-7; D perhaps matches TRBD2 (5 bases). CDR3 DNA: TGTGCCAGCAGCTTAGTTCTAGCCCACGAGCAGTACTTC. This translates into CASSLVLAHEQYF.